This T cell receptor beta chain was identified during a study of CD8+CD57+ T cells in acquired aplastic anemia. Patients chosen for sequencing had shown CD8+CD57+ cell expansion by flow cytometry. CDR1 and CDR2 (germline): ENHRY, SYGVKD. V was clipped by 3 bases and J by 3 bases; unmatched bases: 1. This CDR3 is 15 amino acids long. Using genomic DNA as the template, TCR beta VDJ and CDR3 profiling was carried out. TCRdb independently ran MiXCR on the reads; one entry per CDR3 protein. The sample carries about 180,000 distinct CDR3 sequences, more than 60% recorded once. The chain has TRBV10-3 and TRBJ2-5; 13 bases align to TRBD2. This clonotype was sampled from a human donor with aplastic anemia. The sequenced sample consisted of sorted CD4+, CD8+, or CD8+CD57+ T cells (not recorded which) from PBMCs. The CDR3 loop reads CAISELAGGKETQYF. The CDR3 DNA sequence: TGTGCCATCAGTGAACTAGCGGGAGGGAAAGAGACCCAGTACTTC.